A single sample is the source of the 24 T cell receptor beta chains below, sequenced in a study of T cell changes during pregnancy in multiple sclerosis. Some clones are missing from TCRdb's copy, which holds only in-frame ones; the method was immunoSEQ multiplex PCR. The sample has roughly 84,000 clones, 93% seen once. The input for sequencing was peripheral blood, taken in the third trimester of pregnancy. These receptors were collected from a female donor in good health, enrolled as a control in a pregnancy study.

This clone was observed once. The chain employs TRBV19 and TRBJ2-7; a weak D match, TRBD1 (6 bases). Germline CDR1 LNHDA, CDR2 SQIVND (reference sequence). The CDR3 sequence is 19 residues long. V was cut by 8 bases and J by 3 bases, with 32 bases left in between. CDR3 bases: TGTGCCAGTCGAGGTCCAACGAGAACCGGACAGCAAACCTACTACGAGCAGTACTTC. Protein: CASRGPTRTGQQTYYEQYF.

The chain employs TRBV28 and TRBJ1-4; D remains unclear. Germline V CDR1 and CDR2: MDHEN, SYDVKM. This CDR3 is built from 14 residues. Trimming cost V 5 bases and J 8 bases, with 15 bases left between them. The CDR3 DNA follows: TGTGCCAGCAGTCCTCCCCACGCGCGGGAAAAACTGTTTTTT. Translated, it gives CASSPPHAREKLFF.

This CDR3 is CASRPPGRGGETQYF. The CDR3 nucleotides read TGTGCCAGCAGACCCCCCGGTAGGGGTGGGGAGACCCAGTACTTC. V is TRBV28 and J is TRBJ2-5, with a possible D match to TRBD1 (5 bases). Germline CDR1 and CDR2: MDHEN and SYDVKM. CDR3 size: 15 residues. V was trimmed by 6 bases and J by 5 bases, leaving 19 bases between them. Filled out from reference TRBV28 and TRBJ2-5, the complete variable domain reads DVKVTQSSRYLVKRTGEKVFLECVQDMDHENMFWYRQDPGLGLRLIYFSYDVKMKEKGDIPEGYSVSREKKERFSLILESASTNQTSMYLCASRPPGRGGETQYFGPGTRLLVL.

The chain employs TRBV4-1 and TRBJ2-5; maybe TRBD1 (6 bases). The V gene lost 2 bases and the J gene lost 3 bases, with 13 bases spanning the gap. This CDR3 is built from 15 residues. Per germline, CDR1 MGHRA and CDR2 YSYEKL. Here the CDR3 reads CASSQTGQREETQYF. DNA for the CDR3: TGCGCCAGCAGCCAAACCGGACAGAGGGAAGAGACCCAGTACTTC.

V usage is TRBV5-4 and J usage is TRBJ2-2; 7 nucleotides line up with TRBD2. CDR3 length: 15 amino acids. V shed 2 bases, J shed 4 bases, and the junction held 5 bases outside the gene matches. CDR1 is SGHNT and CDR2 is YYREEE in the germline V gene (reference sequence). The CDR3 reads CASSLAGRTTGELFF. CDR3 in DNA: TGTGCCAGCAGCTTAGCGGGACGAACCACCGGGGAGCTGTTTTTT.

The CDR3 region has the DNA TGCGCCAGCAGACCCGTCAGCTCCTACGAGCAGTACTTC. Translation: CASRPVSSYEQYF. The gene calls are TRBV5-1 and TRBJ2-7; D is unresolved. Germline V CDR1 and CDR2: SGHRS, YFSETQ. The length of the CDR3 is 13 residues. The V end was cut by 5 bases, the J end by 0 bases, with 9 bases between.

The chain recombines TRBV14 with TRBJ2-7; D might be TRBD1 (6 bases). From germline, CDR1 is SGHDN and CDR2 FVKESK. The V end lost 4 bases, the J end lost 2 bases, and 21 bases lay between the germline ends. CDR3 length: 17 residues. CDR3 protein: CASSPSPGQGLPYEQYF. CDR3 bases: TGTGCCAGCAGCCCGTCGCCGGGGCAGGGGCTTCCCTACGAGCAGTACTTC.

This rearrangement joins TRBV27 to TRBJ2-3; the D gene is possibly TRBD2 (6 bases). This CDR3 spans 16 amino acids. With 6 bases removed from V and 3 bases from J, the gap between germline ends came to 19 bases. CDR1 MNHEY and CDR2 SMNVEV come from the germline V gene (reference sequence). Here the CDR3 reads CASSMGTARETDTQYF. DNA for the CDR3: TGTGCCAGCAGCATGGGGACCGCCCGGGAGACAGATACGCAGTATTTT.

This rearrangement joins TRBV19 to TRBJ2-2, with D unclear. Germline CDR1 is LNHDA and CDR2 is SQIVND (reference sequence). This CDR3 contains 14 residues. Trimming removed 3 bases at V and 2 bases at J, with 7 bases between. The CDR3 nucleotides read TGTGCCAGTAGTATGCGTGAAAACACCGGGGAGCTGTTTTTT. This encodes CASSMRENTGELFF.

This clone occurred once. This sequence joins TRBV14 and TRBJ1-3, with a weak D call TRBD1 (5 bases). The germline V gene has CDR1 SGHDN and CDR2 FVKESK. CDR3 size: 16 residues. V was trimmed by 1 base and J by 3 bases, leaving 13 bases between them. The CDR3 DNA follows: TGTGCCAGCAGCCAAGTTGGAGGGGAGGATGGAAACACCATATATTTT. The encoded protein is CASSQVGGEDGNTIYF. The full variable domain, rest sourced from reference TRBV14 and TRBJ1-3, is EAGVTQFPSHSVIEKGQTVTLRCDPISGHDNLYWYRRVMGKEIKFLLHFVKESKQDESGMPNNRFLAERTGGTYSTLKVQPAELEDSGVYFCASSQVGGEDGNTIYFGEGSWLTVV.

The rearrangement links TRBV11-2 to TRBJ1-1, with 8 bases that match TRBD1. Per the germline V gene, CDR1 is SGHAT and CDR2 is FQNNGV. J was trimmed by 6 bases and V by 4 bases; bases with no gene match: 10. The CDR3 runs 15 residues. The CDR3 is CASSSTTGEVAEAFF. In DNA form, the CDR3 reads TGTGCCAGCAGCTCTACGACAGGGGAGGTCGCTGAAGCTTTCTTT.

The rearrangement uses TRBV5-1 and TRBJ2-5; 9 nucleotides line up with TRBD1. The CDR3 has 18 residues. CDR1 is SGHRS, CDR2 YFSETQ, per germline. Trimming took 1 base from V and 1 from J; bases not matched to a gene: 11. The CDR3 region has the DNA TGCGCCAGCAGCTTGTTTGGGGGCAACAGGGGGCCCCAAGAGACCCAGTACTTC. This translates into CASSLFGGNRGPQETQYF.

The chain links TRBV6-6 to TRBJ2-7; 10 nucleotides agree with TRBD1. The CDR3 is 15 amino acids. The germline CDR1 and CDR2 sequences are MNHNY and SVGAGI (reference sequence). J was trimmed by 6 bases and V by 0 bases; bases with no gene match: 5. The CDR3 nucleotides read TGTGCCAGCAGTTACTCCGGACAGGGGGTTTTCGAGCAGTACTTC. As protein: CASSYSGQGVFEQYF.

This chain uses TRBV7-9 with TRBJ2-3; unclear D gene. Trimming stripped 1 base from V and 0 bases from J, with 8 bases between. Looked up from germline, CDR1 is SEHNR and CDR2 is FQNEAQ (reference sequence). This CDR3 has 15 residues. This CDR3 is CASSLGHYSTDTQYF. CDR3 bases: TGTGCCAGCAGCTTAGGGCATTACAGCACAGATACGCAGTATTTT.

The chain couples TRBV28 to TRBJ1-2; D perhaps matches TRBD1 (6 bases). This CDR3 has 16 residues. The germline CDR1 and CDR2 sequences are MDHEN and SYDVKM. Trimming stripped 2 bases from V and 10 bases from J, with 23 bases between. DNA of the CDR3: TGTGCCAGCAGTTTACGATCGGGGCGGCGACAGGTTGCCTACACCTTC. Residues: CASSLRSGRRQVAYTF.

The CDR3 sequence: CASSLDRAAGNTIYF. DNA for the CDR3: TGTGCCAGCTCCCTCGACAGGGCCGCTGGAAACACCATATATTTT. The rearrangement links TRBV18 to TRBJ1-3; 7 nucleotides match TRBD1. V gave up 6 bases and J gave up 2 bases; unmatched junction bases: 7. The germline V gene has CDR1 KGHSH and CDR2 LQKENI. This CDR3 is built from 15 residues. Supplemented by reference TRBV18 and TRBJ1-3, the full variable domain reads NAGVMQNPRHLVRRRGQEARLRCSPMKGHSHVYWYRQLPEEGLKFMVYLQKENIIDESGMPKERFSAEFPKEGPSILRIQQVVRGDSAAYFCASSLDRAAGNTIYFGEGSWLTVV.

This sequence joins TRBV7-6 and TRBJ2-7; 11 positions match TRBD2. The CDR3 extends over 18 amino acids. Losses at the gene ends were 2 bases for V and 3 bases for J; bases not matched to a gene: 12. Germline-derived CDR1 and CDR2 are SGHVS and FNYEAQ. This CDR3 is CASSLLEASGRKVYEQYF. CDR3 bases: TGTGCCAGCAGCTTATTAGAGGCTAGCGGGAGGAAAGTCTACGAGCAGTACTTC.

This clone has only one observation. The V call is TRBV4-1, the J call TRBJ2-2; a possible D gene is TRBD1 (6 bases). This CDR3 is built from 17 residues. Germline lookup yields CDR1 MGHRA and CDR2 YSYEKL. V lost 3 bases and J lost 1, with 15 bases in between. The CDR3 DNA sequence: TGCGCCAGCAGCCAGGGCCAGGGGCGCGTGAACACCGGGGAGCTGTTTTTT. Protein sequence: CASSQGQGRVNTGELFF.

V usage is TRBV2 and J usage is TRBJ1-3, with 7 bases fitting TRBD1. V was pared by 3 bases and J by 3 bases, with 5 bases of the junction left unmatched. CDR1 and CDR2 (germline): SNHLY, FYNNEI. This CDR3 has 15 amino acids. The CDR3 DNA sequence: TGTGCCAGCAGTGAGGAAGGGGGCGGTGGAAACACCATATATTTT. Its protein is CASSEEGGGGNTIYF. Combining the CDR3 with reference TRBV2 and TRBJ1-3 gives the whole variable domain EPEVTQTPSHQVTQMGQEVILRCVPISNHLYFYWYRQILGQKVEFLVSFYNNEISEKSEIFDDQFSVERPDGSNFTLKIRSTKLEDSAMYFCASSEEGGGGNTIYFGEGSWLTVV.

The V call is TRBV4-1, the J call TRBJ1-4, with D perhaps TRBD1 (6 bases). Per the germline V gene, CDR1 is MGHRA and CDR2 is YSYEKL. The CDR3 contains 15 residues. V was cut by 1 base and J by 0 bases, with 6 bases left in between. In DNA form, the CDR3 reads TGCGCCAGCAGCCAAGGGACAGCAACTAATGAAAAACTGTTTTTT. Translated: CASSQGTATNEKLFF.

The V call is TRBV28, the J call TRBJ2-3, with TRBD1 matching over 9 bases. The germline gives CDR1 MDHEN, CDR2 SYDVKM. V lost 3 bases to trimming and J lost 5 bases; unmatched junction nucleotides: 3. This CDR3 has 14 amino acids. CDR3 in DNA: TGTGCCAGCAGTTTGACAGGGGGGGAAGATACGCAGTATTTT. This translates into CASSLTGGEDTQYF.

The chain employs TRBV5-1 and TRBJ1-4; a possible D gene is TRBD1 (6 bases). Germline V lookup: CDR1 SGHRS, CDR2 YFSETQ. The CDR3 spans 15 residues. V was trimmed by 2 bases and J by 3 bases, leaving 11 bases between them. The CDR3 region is CASSFGQSPNEKLFF. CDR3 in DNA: TGCGCCAGCAGCTTCGGACAGTCCCCTAATGAAAAACTGTTTTTT.

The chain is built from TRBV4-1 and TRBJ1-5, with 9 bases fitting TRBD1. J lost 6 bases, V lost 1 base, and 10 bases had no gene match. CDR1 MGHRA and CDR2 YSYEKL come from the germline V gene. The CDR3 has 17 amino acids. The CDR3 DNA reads TGCGCCAGCAGCCAAGCGGGGGGACAGGGTAGGGTTCAGCCCCAGCATTTT. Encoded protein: CASSQAGGQGRVQPQHF.

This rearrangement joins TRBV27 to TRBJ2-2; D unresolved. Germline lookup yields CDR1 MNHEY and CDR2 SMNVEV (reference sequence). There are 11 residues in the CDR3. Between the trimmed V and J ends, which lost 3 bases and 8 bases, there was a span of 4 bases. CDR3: CASSLEGELFF. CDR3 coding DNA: TGTGCCAGCAGTTTGGAGGGGGAGCTGTTTTTT.